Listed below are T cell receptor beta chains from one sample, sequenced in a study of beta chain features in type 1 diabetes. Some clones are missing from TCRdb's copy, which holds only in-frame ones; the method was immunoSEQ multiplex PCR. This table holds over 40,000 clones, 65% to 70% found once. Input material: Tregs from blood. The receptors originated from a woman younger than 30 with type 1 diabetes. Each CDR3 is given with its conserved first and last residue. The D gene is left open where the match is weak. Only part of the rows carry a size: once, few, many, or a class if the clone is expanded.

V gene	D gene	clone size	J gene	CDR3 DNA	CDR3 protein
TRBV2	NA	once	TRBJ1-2	TGTGCCAGCAGTGATTGGGGAGGTGGCTACACCTTC	CASSDWGGGYTF
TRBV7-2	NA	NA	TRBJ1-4	TGTGCCAGCAGCTTCGATGAAAAACTGTTTTTT	CASSFDEKLFF
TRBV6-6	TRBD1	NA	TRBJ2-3	TGTGCCAGCAGTTGGGACAGTAGCACAGATACGCAGTATTTT	CASSWDSSTDTQYF
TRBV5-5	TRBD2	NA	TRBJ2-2	TGTGCCAGCAGCTTGGTGGGGGGGTTCGCCCTGTCCACCGGGGAGCTGTTTTTT	CASSLVGGFALSTGELFF
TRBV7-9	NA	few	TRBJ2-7	TGTGCCAGCAGCTCCAGGCAAACCTACGAGCAGTACTTC	CASSSRQTYEQYF
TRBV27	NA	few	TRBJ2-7	TGTGCCAGCAGTTTTACAGGGCTGAGCTACGAGCAGTACTTC	CASSFTGLSYEQYF
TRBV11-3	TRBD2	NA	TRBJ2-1	TGTGCCAGCAGTTCAACTAGCGAGCAATTCAATGAGCAGTTCTTC	CASSSTSEQFNEQFF
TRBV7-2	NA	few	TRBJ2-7	TGTGCCAGCAGCGCCCAGTACGAGCAGTACTTC	CASSAQYEQYF
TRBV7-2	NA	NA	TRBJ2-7	TGTGCCAGCAGCTTGGAGGGGCCTACGTTCGGGACTGAGCAGTACTTC	CASSLEGPTFGTEQYF
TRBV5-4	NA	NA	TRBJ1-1	TGTGCCAGCAGCTTGCCAGGGGCCTCAATCGGAGCTTTCTTT	CASSLPGASIGAFF
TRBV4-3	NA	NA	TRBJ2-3	TGCGCCAGCAGCCAAGACGGTAGCGGTCGGGGCTATACGCAGTATTTT	CASSQDGSGRGYTQYF
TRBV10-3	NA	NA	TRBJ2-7	TGTGCCATCAGTGAGGGGGAAGGGGGCTCCTACGAGCAGTACTTC	CAISEGEGGSYEQYF
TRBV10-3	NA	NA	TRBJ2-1	TGTGCCATCAGTGACCCCCTCGGGTGGCACGAGCAGTTCTTC	CAISDPLGWHEQFF
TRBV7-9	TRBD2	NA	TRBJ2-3	TGTGCCAGCAGTTTAAGTGGTCGGCGGGGGGAAGATACGCAGTATTTT	CASSLSGRRGEDTQYF
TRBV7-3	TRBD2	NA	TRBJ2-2	TGTGCCAGCAGCCCGGCGACTAGCGGGAGGAACACCGGGGAGCTGTTTTTT	CASSPATSGRNTGELFF
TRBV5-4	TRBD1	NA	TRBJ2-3	TGTGCCAGCAGCTTAGATTTGGGACAGGGAATAACAGATACGCAGTATTTT	CASSLDLGQGITDTQYF
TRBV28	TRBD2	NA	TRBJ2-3	TGTGCCAGCAGTCCAGGGACTAGCGGGAGGTTCACAGATACGCAGTATTTT	CASSPGTSGRFTDTQYF
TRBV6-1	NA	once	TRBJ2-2	TGTGCCAGCAGTGAAACCCGGGACACACCCGGGGAGCTGTTTTTT	CASSETRDTPGELFF
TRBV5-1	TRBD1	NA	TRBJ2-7	TGCGCCAGCAGCAGGGACAGCTACGAGCAGTACTTC	CASSRDSYEQYF
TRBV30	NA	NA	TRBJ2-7	TGTGCCTGGAGTCAGGGGTCGAGGTACGAGCAGTACTTC	CAWSQGSRYEQYF
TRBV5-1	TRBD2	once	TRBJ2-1	TGCGCCAGCAGCGAACTAGCGGGAGGGGATGAGCAGTTCTTC	CASSELAGGDEQFF
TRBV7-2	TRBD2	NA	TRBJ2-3	TGTGCCAGCAGCTTTCTAGCGGGAGGTTGGGCAGATACGCAGTATTTT	CASSFLAGGWADTQYF